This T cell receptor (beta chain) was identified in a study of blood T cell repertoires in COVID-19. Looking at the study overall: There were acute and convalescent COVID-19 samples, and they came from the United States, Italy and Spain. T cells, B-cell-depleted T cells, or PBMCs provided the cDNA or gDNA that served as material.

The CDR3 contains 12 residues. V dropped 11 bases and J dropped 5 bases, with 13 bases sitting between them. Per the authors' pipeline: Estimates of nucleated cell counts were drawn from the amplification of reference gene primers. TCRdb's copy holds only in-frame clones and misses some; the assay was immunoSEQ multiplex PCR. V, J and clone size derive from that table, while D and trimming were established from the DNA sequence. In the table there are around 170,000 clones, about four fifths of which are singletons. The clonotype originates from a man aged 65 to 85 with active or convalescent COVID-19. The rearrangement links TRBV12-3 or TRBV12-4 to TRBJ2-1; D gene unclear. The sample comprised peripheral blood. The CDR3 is CACRGLDNEQFF. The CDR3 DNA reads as TGTGCCTGCCGTGGCCTGGACAATGAGCAGTTCTTC.